What follows is one T cell receptor beta chain and its context. Germline assignment: CDR1 LNHDA and CDR2 SQIVND (reference sequence). With 6 bases removed from V and 5 bases from J, the gap between germline ends came to 13 bases. The CDR3 has 13 amino acids. These data are taken from a study of blood T cell repertoires in COVID-19. Looking at the study overall: Material from acute and convalescent COVID-19 was sourced from the United States, Italy and Spain. The analysed material was cDNA or gDNA that came from T cells, B-cell-depleted T cells, or PBMCs.

The repertoire was sequenced with immunoSEQ multiplex PCR; TCRdb's copy has only in-frame clones and lacks some. The table lists roughly 200,000 clones, 60% to 85% of them singletons. This receptor was obtained from a woman aged 45-65 years with active or convalescent COVID-19. Sequences were obtained from peripheral blood. The chain has TRBV19 and TRBJ2-5; the D gene is possibly TRBD2 (6 bases). The DNA for the CDR3 is TGTGCCAGTAGGTCTCGGGGGTTGGAGACCCAGTACTTC. Protein product: CASRSRGLETQYF.